The 26 T cell receptor beta chains presented below share a single source sample, sequenced in a study of cytomegalovirus exposure and HLA in healthy donors (TCRdb year 2017). The protocol used for the library was the immunoSEQ multiplex PCR assay. For the multiplex PCR, a mixture combining 60 forward primers for TCR Vbeta segments and 13 reverse primers for TCR Jbeta segments was used. The clones in this table, taken by TCRdb from immuneACCESS, are in-frame only. Not every clone is retained; where verified, under half of the shortfall comes from an unresolved V gene, and the cause of the rest is unknown. Recorded for this sample are some 200,000 clones; more than 65% of them occurred a single time. More than 1.5% of the sample rests with the top ten. The sequenced sample consisted of PBMCs. The receptors originated from a girl aged 5 to 17 in good health and CMV-seropositive.

This clone appeared once. The chain joins TRBV5-6 to TRBJ1-1; 9 nucleotides line up with TRBD1. V was clipped by 4 bases and J by 6 bases; unmatched bases: 10. CDR3 length: 15 amino acids. Germline lookup yields CDR1 SGHDT and CDR2 YYEEEE. CDR3 sequence (DNA): TGTGCCAGCAGCCCGGTCCCGGGACAGGGTTCTGAAGCTTTCTTT. Translation gives CASSPVPGQGSEAFF.

This clone showed up just a few times. V gene TRBV9 combines with J gene TRBJ1-3; 7 nucleotides agree with TRBD1. The V gene's germline CDR1 is SGDLS and CDR2 YYNGEE. The CDR3 contains 16 residues. J was trimmed by 0 bases and V by 0 bases; bases with no gene match: 3. The CDR3 spells CASSVGDSLSGNTIYF. Written as DNA, the CDR3 is TGTGCCAGCAGCGTAGGGGACAGTCTCTCTGGAAACACCATATATTTT.

The V and J genes are TRBV9 and TRBJ2-7; 8 bases agree with TRBD2. The trim removed 3 bases at V and 6 bases at J, leaving 17 bases unmatched. CDR1 and CDR2 (germline): SGDLS, YYNGEE. The CDR3 spans 17 residues. Here the CDR3 reads CASSAASGRGVQGEQYF. CDR3 bases: TGTGCCAGCAGCGCCGCCTCTGGGCGGGGGGTTCAAGGCGAGCAGTACTTC.

The V gene is TRBV9, the J gene TRBJ2-2; no clear D gene. CDR1 SGDLS and CDR2 YYNGEE come from the germline V gene. This CDR3 comprises 14 residues. V dropped 0 bases and J dropped 5 bases, with 8 bases sitting between them. This chain's CDR3 is CASSVVFSTGELFF. The CDR3 DNA follows: TGTGCCAGCAGCGTAGTGTTCTCGACCGGGGAGCTGTTTTTT.

The chain links TRBV12-5 to TRBJ1-5, with TRBD1 matching 7 bases. There are 14 residues in the CDR3. The germline V gene encodes CDR1 LGHNT and CDR2 FRNRAP. Losses at the gene ends were 5 bases for V and 5 bases for J; bases not matched to a gene: 6. The CDR3: CASGETGSYQPQHF. Here the CDR3 DNA reads TGTGCTAGTGGTGAGACAGGGAGCTATCAGCCCCAGCATTTT.

J is TRBJ2-5 and V is TRBV14, with TRBD1 matching over 7 bases. The V gene's germline CDR1 is SGHDN and CDR2 FVKESK. V lost 0 bases, J lost 4 bases, and 2 bases stayed unmatched. CDR3 length equals 14 residues. In DNA, the CDR3 is TGTGCCAGCAGCCAAGATCGGGACAGAGAGACCCAGTACTTC. Translating it yields CASSQDRDRETQYF.

This clone was observed a few times. A far larger clone lies a single base away; this is likely a read error. The gene calls are TRBV6-5 and TRBJ1-3, with D uncertain. The CDR3 runs to 14 residues. Germline V lookup: CDR1 MNHEY, CDR2 SVGAGI. The V and J ends lost 3 bases and 0 bases respectively, with 6 bases between them. This CDR3 is CASSYMSSGNTIYF. CDR3 nucleotide sequence: TGTGCCAGCAGTTATATGAGCTCTGGAAACACCATATATTTT.

This clone was picked up one time. The chain recombines TRBV5-1 with TRBJ2-7; D is possibly TRBD1 (6 bases). CDR1 is SGHRS, CDR2 YFSETQ, per germline. This CDR3 is 14 amino acids long. Deletions cut 0 bases from V and 2 bases from J, with 9 bases between. The CDR3 coding sequence is TGCGCCAGCAGCTTGGAACAGGGCCCCTACGAGCAGTACTTC. Translating gives CASSLEQGPYEQYF. The full variable domain, in which reference TRBV5-1 and TRBJ2-7 provide the parts outside the CDR3, is KAGVTQTPRYLIKTRGQQVTLSCSPISGHRSVSWYQQTPGQGLQFLFEYFSETQRNKGNFPGRFSGRQFSNSRSEMNVSTLELGDSALYLCASSLEQGPYEQYFGPGTRLTVT.

This chain joins TRBV5-5 and TRBJ2-2; 7 nucleotides line up with TRBD1. V gave up 4 bases and J gave up 1 base; unmatched junction bases: 7. CDR1 and CDR2 from the germline V gene are SGHKS and YYEKEE (reference sequence). The CDR3 loop spans 16 amino acids. CDR3 DNA: TGTGCCAGCAGCCAAACCGGGACAGTGAACACCGGGGAGCTGTTTTTT. Translating gives CASSQTGTVNTGELFF.

This chain links TRBV13 with TRBJ2-7; D possibly corresponds to TRBD2 (7 bases). The CDR3 has 14 amino acids. The germline V and J ends were trimmed by 2 bases and 2 bases, with 10 bases remaining between them. CDR1 is PRHDT, CDR2 FYEKMQ, per germline (reference sequence). The chain's CDR3 is CASSLSGGPYEQYF. The CDR3 DNA follows: TGTGCCAGCAGCTTATCGGGGGGCCCCTACGAGCAGTACTTC.

The chain is built from TRBV5-5 and TRBJ2-5; TRBD1 matches at 11 bases. This CDR3 comprises 15 residues. CDR1 SGHKS and CDR2 YYEKEE come from the germline V gene (reference sequence). The V gene end was trimmed by 4 bases and the J gene end by 4 bases; junction bases not matched to a gene: 6. The CDR3 reads CASSRRTGGRETQYF. The DNA of the CDR3 is TGTGCCAGCAGCAGACGGACAGGGGGCAGAGAGACCCAGTACTTC.

This clone has just a few counts. The chain couples TRBV6-4 to TRBJ1-2, with 8 positions matching TRBD1. The germline V gene has CDR1 MRHNA and CDR2 SNTAGT. Trimming cost V 4 bases and J 0 bases; bases outside gene matches: 1. The CDR3 totals 14 residues. DNA for the CDR3: TGTGCCAGCAGTGCAGGGGGCCCTAACTATGGCTACACCTTC. Translating it yields CASSAGGPNYGYTF.

In DNA form, the CDR3 reads TGTGCCAGCAGCGGTACAGGGGGCGGTGGGGAGCTGTTTTTT. Translation gives CASSGTGGGGELFF. This sequence joins TRBV9 and TRBJ2-2, with 9 bases lining up with TRBD1. The germline CDR1 and CDR2 sequences are SGDLS and YYNGEE. The CDR3 sequence is 14 residues long. V was pared by 3 bases and J by 8 bases, with 5 bases of the junction left unmatched.

The genes are TRBV6-1 and TRBJ2-5; 9 bases fit TRBD1. The germline gives CDR1 MNHNS, CDR2 SASEGT. The J segment lost 5 bases and the V segment lost 8 bases, leaving 9 bases of the junction unmatched. This CDR3 is built from 14 residues. The CDR3, as DNA: TGTGCCAGCTCGAGGGACAGGGTGGGGGAGACCCAGTACTTC. It translates to CASSRDRVGETQYF.

This rearrangement joins TRBV25-1 to TRBJ1-6; D is perhaps TRBD1 (6 bases). Germline V gene lookup returns CDR1 MGHDK and CDR2 SYGVNS. V lost 10 bases to trimming and J lost 8 bases, with 18 bases between them. This CDR3 spans 14 amino acids. This chain's CDR3 is CATGPDNRDSPLHF. For the CDR3, the DNA is TGTGCCACCGGGCCCGATAACAGGGATTCACCCCTCCACTTT.

The rearrangement links TRBV25-1 to TRBJ1-2, with 7 bases lining up with TRBD1. The V and J ends lost 7 bases and 4 bases, in that order; junction bases with no gene match: 15. CDR1 MGHDK and CDR2 SYGVNS come from the germline V gene. CDR3 length: 16 amino acids. This CDR3 is CASTRTRDSLLYGYTF. Here the CDR3 DNA reads TGTGCCAGCACCCGAACCCGGGACAGCCTCCTCTATGGCTACACCTTC.

This chain links TRBV29-1 with TRBJ1-3; D unclear. The CDR3 runs to 12 residues. The V end was cut by 7 bases, the J end by 10 bases, with 17 bases between. Per the germline V gene, CDR1 is SQVTM and CDR2 is ANQGSEA. The CDR3 nucleotides read TGCAGCGCGGGAGCTCCAGACGCTACCATATATTTT. Translation: CSAGAPDATIYF.

This chain uses TRBV7-2 with TRBJ1-2; weak D call: TRBD1 (6 bases). This CDR3 region has 14 residues. Germline V gene data show CDR1 as SGHTA and CDR2 as FQGNSA. Trimming removed 5 bases from V and 7 bases from J, with 17 bases in between. CDR3 DNA sequence: TGTGCCAGCAGCCCCGTCGGGACATCCTCTGGCTACACCTTC. Translated, it gives CASSPVGTSSGYTF.

The rearrangement links TRBV7-9 to TRBJ1-6; D gene ambiguous. V was cut by 5 bases and J by 5 bases, with 13 bases left in between. CDR1 is SEHNR, CDR2 FQNEAQ, per germline (reference sequence). This CDR3 comprises 15 residues. CDR3 DNA sequence: TGTGCCAGCAGCCCTTCCGGGATTAATAATTCACCCCTCCACTTT. It is translated as CASSPSGINNSPLHF.

The chain recombines TRBV30 with TRBJ2-7; the D is unclear. The V gene's germline CDR1 is GTSNPN and CDR2 SVGIG (reference sequence). Trimming stripped 4 bases from V and 0 bases from J, with 7 bases between. The CDR3 spans 12 residues. CDR3 DNA: TGTGCCTGGACCACGAGCTCCTACGAGCAGTACTTC. It translates to CAWTTSSYEQYF.

This clone was detected only a few times. The genes are TRBV6-6 and TRBJ1-5, with a tentative D call TRBD1 (6 bases). Trimming stripped 6 bases from V and 3 bases from J, with 15 bases between. CDR1 MNHNY and CDR2 SVGAGI come from the germline V gene (reference sequence). This CDR3 is 15 amino acids long. The CDR3 bases are TGTGCCAGCAGAAAAAACAGGGATGACAATCAGCCCCAGCATTTT. Translation: CASRKNRDDNQPQHF.

The chain has TRBV6-6 and TRBJ2-5, with 7 bases fitting TRBD2. The CDR3 covers 13 residues. Germline V gene data show CDR1 as MNHNY and CDR2 as SVGAGI (reference sequence). CDR3 residues: CVSGAGNQETQYF. The CDR3 DNA reads TGTGTATCGGGAGCGGGGAACCAAGAGACCCAGTACTTC.

The CDR3 sequence: CAWSPLVNRALNEQFF. DNA of the CDR3: TGTGCCTGGAGTCCCCTTGTGAACAGGGCGCTGAATGAGCAGTTCTTC. The chain has TRBV30 and TRBJ2-1; D is possibly TRBD1 (6 bases). The CDR3 runs 16 residues. CDR1 GTSNPN and CDR2 SVGIG come from the germline V gene (reference sequence). The V end lost 2 bases, the J end lost 7 bases, and 21 bases lay between the germline ends.

CDR3 protein: CTSSQEGGAVPNEKLFF. The DNA for the CDR3 is TGCACCAGCAGCCAAGAGGGAGGTGCCGTCCCTAATGAAAAACTGTTTTTT. The chain couples TRBV1 to TRBJ1-4. TRBV1 is deemed a pseudogene. The CDR3 has 17 residues.

The chain joins TRBV6-6 to TRBJ1-2; D not resolved. Per germline, CDR1 MNHNY and CDR2 SVGAGI (reference sequence). V shed 7 bases and J shed 1 base, with 13 bases lying between them. The CDR3 covers 14 residues. The CDR3 nucleotides read TGTGCCAGCACATTACAGCAGAGTAACTATGGCTACACCTTC. Amino acid sequence: CASTLQQSNYGYTF.

The gene calls are TRBV6-5 and TRBJ1-1, with a weak D call TRBD1 (5 bases). Trimming cost V 2 bases and J 0 bases, with 13 bases left between them. The CDR3 is made up of 16 amino acids. Germline V gene data show CDR1 as MNHEY and CDR2 as SVGAGI. The CDR3 nucleotides are TGTGCCAGCAGTTACGAGCGGGACTTGATGAACACTGAAGCTTTCTTT. This sequence encodes CASSYERDLMNTEAFF.